Listed below are T cell receptor beta chains from one sample, sequenced in a study of cytomegalovirus exposure and HLA in healthy donors. This table comes from immunoSEQ multiplex PCR, and its TCRdb copy is limited to in-frame clones, with some not included. The sample has under 200,000 clones; about 70% are singletons. Input material: PBMCs. The receptors were sampled from a woman younger than 45 in good health and CMV-seronegative. Each CDR3 is given with its conserved first and last residue. The order of the fields is J gene, D gene, clone size, V gene, CDR3 protein, CDR3 DNA. D genes are given only for firm matches. Size values are once, few and many counts, or a class for expanded clones, and some rows have none.

TRBJ1-6 NA few TRBV7-9 CASSFGRDNSPLHF TGTGCCAGCAGCTTTGGCAGGGATAATTCACCCCTCCACTTT
TRBJ2-7 NA NA TRBV7-6 CASSLFPDKSYEQYF TGTGCCAGCAGCTTATTCCCCGACAAATCCTACGAGCAGTACTTC
TRBJ2-1 TRBD2 NA TRBV19 CASSIGTTRKSYNEQFF TGTGCCAGTAGTATTGGGACTACTAGAAAGTCCTACAATGAGCAGTTCTTC
TRBJ2-1 TRBD2 NA TRBV15 CATSGGTSGNNEQFF TGTGCCACCAGCGGCGGGACTAGCGGGAACAATGAGCAGTTCTTC
TRBJ2-7 NA NA TRBV5-1 CASSEGSPYEQYF TGCGCCAGCAGCGAAGGGAGTCCCTACGAGCAGTACTTC
TRBJ2-7 NA NA TRBV11-2 CASSFDRFSYEQYF TGTGCCAGCAGCTTCGACAGGTTCTCCTACGAGCAGTACTTC
TRBJ2-7 NA NA TRBV27 CASSLWRDSYEQYF TGTGCCAGCAGTTTATGGCGGGACTCCTACGAGCAGTACTTC
TRBJ2-2 NA NA TRBV5-8 CASSPTIGMRINTGELFF TGTGCCAGCAGCCCTACCATCGGAATGCGGATTAACACCGGGGAGCTGTTTTTT
TRBJ2-7 NA few TRBV5-6 CASSLERSYEQYF TGTGCCAGCAGCTTGGAACGGTCCTACGAGCAGTACTTC
TRBJ1-2 NA NA TRBV6-6 CASSSTGNYGYTF TGTGCCAGCAGCTCTACAGGGAACTATGGCTACACCTTC